One sample yielded the 16 T cell receptor beta chains listed below, sequenced in a study of blood T cell repertoires in COVID-19 (dated by TCRdb to the early 2020s). The library was built by means of the immunoSEQ multiplex PCR assay. What TCRdb holds here is the immuneACCESS table cut down to in-frame rearrangements. Part of the clones is not present; checked against another copy, under half of the missing clones reflect an unresolved V gene, and the others are unexplained. Within this sample are over 150,000 clones, with approximately 83% of them counted one time only. Roughly 9.2% of the sample lies in the top ten. The sequenced sample consisted of peripheral blood. The origin of the receptors is a woman older than 75 with active or convalescent COVID-19.

This chain joins TRBV3-1 (or the pseudogene TRBV3-2) and TRBJ2-7, with unresolved D. Germline V gene data show CDR1 as LGHDT and CDR2 as YNNKEL (reference sequence). The CDR3 runs 14 residues. Trimming left V 0 bases short and J 2 bases short, with 8 bases between. The CDR3 loop is CASSQDGPTYEQYF. The DNA of the CDR3 is TGTGCCAGCAGCCAAGATGGGCCGACCTACGAGCAGTACTTC.

V gene TRBV7-2 combines with J gene TRBJ1-2; maybe TRBD1 (5 bases). The CDR3 loop spans 14 amino acids. Per germline, CDR1 SGHTA and CDR2 FQGNSA. With 3 bases removed from V and 5 bases from J, the gap between germline ends came to 13 bases. The chain's CDR3 is CASSLEGLPYGYTF. Written as DNA, the CDR3 is TGTGCCAGCAGCTTGGAGGGGTTACCGTATGGCTACACCTTC.

This chain links TRBV28 with TRBJ2-5; 14 bases agree with TRBD2. This CDR3 is 15 amino acids long. After removal of 4 bases from V and 5 bases from J, the junction contained 3 bases not matched to a gene. Germline assignment: CDR1 MDHEN and CDR2 SYDVKM. This CDR3 reads CASSSRLAGGETQYF. CDR3 DNA: TGTGCCAGCAGTTCGAGACTAGCGGGGGGGGAGACCCAGTACTTC.

J is TRBJ1-6 and V is TRBV11-2, with D possibly being TRBD1 (5 bases). The CDR3 has 16 amino acids. The V end lost 3 bases, the J end lost 9 bases, and 18 bases lay between the germline ends. Germline CDR1 and CDR2: SGHAT and FQNNGV. The CDR3 coding sequence is TGTGCCAGCAGCTTTTTATTTGCGGGGGATGGTTCACCCCTCCACTTT. This codes for CASSFLFAGDGSPLHF.

The sample holds one count of this clone. The chain links TRBV18 to TRBJ1-1; D is unresolved. V lost 6 bases and J lost 3, with 5 bases in between. The germline V gene has CDR1 KGHSH and CDR2 LQKENI. The CDR3 loop spans 11 amino acids. The CDR3 DNA follows: TGTGCCAGCTCCCGGGACACTGAAGCTTTCTTT. This encodes CASSRDTEAFF.

The V gene is TRBV5-1, the J gene TRBJ2-4; 7 bases agree with TRBD2. Trimming at V came to 5 bases and at J to 6 bases, leaving 14 bases not matched to a gene. The CDR3 has 16 amino acids. CDR1 is SGHRS and CDR2 is YFSETQ in the germline V gene. The CDR3 DNA reads as TGCGCCAGCAGTCCCGGTGCGGCTAGCGGACGAAACATTCAGTACTTC. It yields the protein CASSPGAASGRNIQYF. Filled out from reference TRBV5-1 and TRBJ2-4, the complete variable domain reads KAGVTQTPRYLIKTRGQQVTLSCSPISGHRSVSWYQQTPGQGLQFLFEYFSETQRNKGNFPGRFSGRQFSNSRSEMNVSTLELGDSALYLCASSPGAASGRNIQYFGAGTRLSVL.

The rearrangement uses TRBV7-2 and TRBJ2-3; the match to TRBD2 covers 8 bases. From germline, CDR1 is SGHTA and CDR2 FQGNSA. V lost 5 bases to trimming and J lost 1 base; unmatched junction nucleotides: 11. The CDR3 sequence is 17 residues long. The CDR3 sequence is CASSGHQAGGGTDTQYF. DNA for the CDR3: TGTGCCAGCAGCGGCCATCAGGCGGGGGGAGGCACAGATACGCAGTATTTT.

The chain uses TRBV30 and TRBJ1-3, with D possibly being TRBD1 (6 bases). The CDR3 runs to 14 residues. Germline CDR1 and CDR2: GTSNPN and SVGIG (reference sequence). V lost 3 bases, J lost 2 bases, and 11 bases lay in between. CDR3 loop: CAWRLQGTGNTIYF. The CDR3 nucleotides are TGTGCCTGGAGATTGCAGGGGACTGGAAACACCATATATTTT.

DNA for the CDR3: TGTGCCAGCACTATTGAGGTGAACACTGAAGCTTTCTTT. As protein: CASTIEVNTEAFF. The rearrangement uses TRBV12-3 or TRBV12-4 and TRBJ1-1; D ambiguous. V gave up 7 bases and J gave up 0 bases, with 9 bases separating them. The CDR3 contains 13 residues.

This chain joins TRBV11-2 and TRBJ1-1, with a tentative D call TRBD1 (5 bases). The germline V gene has CDR1 SGHAT and CDR2 FQNNGV. The CDR3 has 14 amino acids. V lost 7 bases to trimming and J lost 0 bases, with 12 bases between them. The DNA for the CDR3 is TGTGCCAGCACCTCGGACACGATGAACACTGAAGCTTTCTTT. This encodes CASTSDTMNTEAFF.

The CDR3 spells CASSSGQGHSPLHF. CDR3 bases: TGTGCCAGCAGCTCCGGACAGGGACATTCACCCCTCCACTTT. This chain joins TRBV11-2 and TRBJ1-6; 8 nucleotides match TRBD1. After removal of 4 bases from V and 8 bases from J, the junction contained 4 bases not matched to a gene. CDR1 is SGHAT and CDR2 is FQNNGV in the germline V gene. This CDR3 contains 14 residues.

The rearrangement links TRBV11-2 to TRBJ1-2; a weak D match, TRBD1 (5 bases). In germline, CDR1 is SGHAT, CDR2 FQNNGV. V lost 2 bases, J lost 8 bases, and 12 bases lay in between. This CDR3 spans 13 amino acids. CDR3 sequence reads: CASSLTGDPGYTF. The CDR3 region has the DNA TGTGCCAGCAGCTTAACGGGGGACCCCGGCTACACCTTC. The variable domain in full, completed from reference TRBV11-2 and TRBJ1-2, reads EAGVAQSPRYKIIEKRQSVAFWCNPISGHATLYWYQQILGQGPKLLIQFQNNGVVDDSQLPKDRFSAERLKGVDSTLKIQPAKLEDSAVYLCASSLTGDPGYTFGSGTRLTVV.

The J gene is TRBJ2-2, the V gene TRBV27; D is unresolved. V lost 6 bases and J lost 2, with 7 bases in between. In germline, CDR1 is MNHEY, CDR2 SMNVEV (reference sequence). The length of the CDR3 is 13 residues. The chain's CDR3 is CASSPVNTGELFF. The CDR3 nucleotides are TGTGCCAGCAGCCCCGTCAACACCGGGGAGCTGTTTTTT.

The chain couples TRBV7-6 to TRBJ1-2; TRBD1 aligns across 7 bases. This CDR3 contains 16 residues. Looked up from germline, CDR1 is SGHVS and CDR2 is FNYEAQ. After removal of 1 base from V and 4 bases from J, the junction contained 9 bases not matched to a gene. The CDR3 loop reads CASSLVPQGGVYGYTF. In DNA, the CDR3 is TGTGCCAGCAGCTTAGTGCCCCAGGGGGGTGTCTATGGCTACACCTTC.

The J gene is TRBJ1-1, the V gene TRBV5-1; D perhaps matches TRBD1 (5 bases). The germline gives CDR1 SGHRS, CDR2 YFSETQ. The CDR3 runs to 16 residues. Trimming shortened V by 2 bases and J by 3 bases, and 17 bases separated the two germline ends. The CDR3, as DNA: TGCGCCAGCAGCTTAGGCCGGGGCGGGGCGGACACTGAAGCTTTCTTT. As protein: CASSLGRGGADTEAFF.

The chain recombines TRBV19 with TRBJ1-2; 9 bases line up with TRBD1. The V gene's germline CDR1 is LNHDA and CDR2 SQIVND (reference sequence). The CDR3 spans 13 residues. The J segment lost 5 bases and the V segment lost 7 bases, leaving 5 bases of the junction unmatched. This CDR3 is CASIPGTGYGYTF. The CDR3 nucleotides read TGTGCCAGTATCCCCGGGACAGGGTATGGCTACACCTTC.